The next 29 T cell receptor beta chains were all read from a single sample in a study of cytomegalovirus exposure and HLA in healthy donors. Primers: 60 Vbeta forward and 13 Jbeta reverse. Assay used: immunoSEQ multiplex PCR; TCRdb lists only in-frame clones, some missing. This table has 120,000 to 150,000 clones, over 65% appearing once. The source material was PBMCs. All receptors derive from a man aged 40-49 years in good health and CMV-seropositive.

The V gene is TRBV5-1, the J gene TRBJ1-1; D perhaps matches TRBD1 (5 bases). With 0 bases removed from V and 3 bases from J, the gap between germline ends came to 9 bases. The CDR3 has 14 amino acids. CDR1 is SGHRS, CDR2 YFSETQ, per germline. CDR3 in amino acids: CASSLGGGYTEAFF. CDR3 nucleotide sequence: TGCGCCAGCAGCTTGGGGGGGGGATACACTGAAGCTTTCTTT. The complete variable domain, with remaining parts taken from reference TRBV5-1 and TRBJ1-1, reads KAGVTQTPRYLIKTRGQQVTLSCSPISGHRSVSWYQQTPGQGLQFLFEYFSETQRNKGNFPGRFSGRQFSNSRSEMNVSTLELGDSALYLCASSLGGGYTEAFFGQGTRLTVV.

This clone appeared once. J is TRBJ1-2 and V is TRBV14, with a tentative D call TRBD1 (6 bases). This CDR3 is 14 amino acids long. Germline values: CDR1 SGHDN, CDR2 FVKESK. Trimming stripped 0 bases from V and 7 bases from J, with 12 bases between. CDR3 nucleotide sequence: TGTGCCAGCAGCCAAGACAGGGGTGGCTCTGGCTACACCTTC. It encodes CASSQDRGGSGYTF.

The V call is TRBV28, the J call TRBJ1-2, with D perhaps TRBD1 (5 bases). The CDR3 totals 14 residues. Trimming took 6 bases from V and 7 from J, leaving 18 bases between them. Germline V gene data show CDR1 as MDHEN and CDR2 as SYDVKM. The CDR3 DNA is TGTGCCAGCAGACGTCAGGGTAGTGAGAGTGGCTACACCTTC. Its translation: CASRRQGSESGYTF.

The CDR3 nucleotides read TGTGCCAGCAGCCCGAGCAGCGGCTCCTACAATGAGCAGTTCTTC. Residues: CASSPSSGSYNEQFF. The rearrangement uses TRBV5-4 and TRBJ2-1; possible D gene TRBD2, 5 bases. CDR3 length equals 15 residues. Trimming left V 4 bases short and J 0 bases short, with 11 bases between. CDR1 and CDR2 (germline): SGHNT, YYREEE (reference sequence).

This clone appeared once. The CDR3 loop reads CASSLEQNTEAFF. The DNA of the CDR3 is TGCGCCAGCAGCTTGGAACAGAACACTGAAGCTTTCTTT. The chain joins TRBV5-1 to TRBJ1-1; D unresolved. Trimming removed 0 bases from V and 1 base from J, with 4 bases in between. Per germline, CDR1 SGHRS and CDR2 YFSETQ. CDR3 length: 13 residues.

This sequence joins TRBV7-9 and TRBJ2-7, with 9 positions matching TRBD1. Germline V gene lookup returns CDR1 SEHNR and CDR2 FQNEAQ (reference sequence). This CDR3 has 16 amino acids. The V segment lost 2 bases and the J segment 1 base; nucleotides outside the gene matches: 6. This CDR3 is CASSLHGTGKSYEQYF. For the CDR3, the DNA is TGTGCCAGCAGCTTACATGGGACAGGGAAGTCCTACGAGCAGTACTTC.

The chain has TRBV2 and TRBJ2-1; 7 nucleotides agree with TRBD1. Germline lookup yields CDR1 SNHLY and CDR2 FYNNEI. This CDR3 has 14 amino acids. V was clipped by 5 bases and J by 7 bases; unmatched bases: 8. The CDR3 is CASSQDRAVNEQFF. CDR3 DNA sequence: TGTGCCAGCAGTCAAGACAGGGCTGTAAATGAGCAGTTCTTC.

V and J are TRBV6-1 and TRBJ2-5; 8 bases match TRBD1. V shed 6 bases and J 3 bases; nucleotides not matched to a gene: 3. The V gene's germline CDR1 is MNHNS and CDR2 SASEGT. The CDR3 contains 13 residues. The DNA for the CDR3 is TGTGCCAGCAGCGAGGACAGGGAAGAGACCCAGTACTTC. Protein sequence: CASSEDREETQYF.

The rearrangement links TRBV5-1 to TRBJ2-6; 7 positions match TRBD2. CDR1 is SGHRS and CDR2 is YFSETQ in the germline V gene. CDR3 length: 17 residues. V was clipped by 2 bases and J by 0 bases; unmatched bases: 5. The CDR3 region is CASSFLRGDSGANVLTF. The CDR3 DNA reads TGCGCCAGCAGCTTTCTTCGGGGGGACTCTGGGGCCAACGTCCTGACTTTC.

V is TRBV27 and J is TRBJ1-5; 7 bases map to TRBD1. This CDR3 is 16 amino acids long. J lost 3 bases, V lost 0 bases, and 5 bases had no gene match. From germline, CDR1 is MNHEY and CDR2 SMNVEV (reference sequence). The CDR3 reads CASSLSYTGANQPQHF. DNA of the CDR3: TGTGCCAGCAGTTTATCCTACACAGGGGCCAATCAGCCCCAGCATTTT.

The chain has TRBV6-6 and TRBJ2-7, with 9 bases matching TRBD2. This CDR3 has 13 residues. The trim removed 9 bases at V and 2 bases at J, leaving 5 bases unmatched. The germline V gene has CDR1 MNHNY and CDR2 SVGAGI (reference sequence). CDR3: CASRAGGTYEQYF. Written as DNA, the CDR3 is TGTGCCAGTCGAGCGGGAGGAACCTACGAGCAGTACTTC.

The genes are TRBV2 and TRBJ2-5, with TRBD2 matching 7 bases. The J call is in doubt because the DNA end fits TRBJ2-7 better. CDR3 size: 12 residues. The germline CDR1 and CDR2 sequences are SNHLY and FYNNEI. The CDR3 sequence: CASSSGGYEQYF. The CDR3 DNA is TGTGCCAGCTCATCGGGGGGCTACGAGCAGTACTTC.

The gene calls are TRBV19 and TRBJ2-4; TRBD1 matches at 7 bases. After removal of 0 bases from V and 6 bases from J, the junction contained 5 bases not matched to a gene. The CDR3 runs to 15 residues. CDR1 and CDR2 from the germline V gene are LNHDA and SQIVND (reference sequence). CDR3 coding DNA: TGTGCCAGTAGTATAGATTCAGGGGGTTTAAACATTCAGTACTTC. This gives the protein CASSIDSGGLNIQYF.

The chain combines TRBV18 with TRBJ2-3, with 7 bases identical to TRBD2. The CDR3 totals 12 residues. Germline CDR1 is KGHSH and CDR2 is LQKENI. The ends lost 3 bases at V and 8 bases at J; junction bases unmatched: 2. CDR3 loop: CASSPGEGTQYF. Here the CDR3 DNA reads TGTGCCAGCTCACCCGGGGAGGGTACGCAGTATTTT.

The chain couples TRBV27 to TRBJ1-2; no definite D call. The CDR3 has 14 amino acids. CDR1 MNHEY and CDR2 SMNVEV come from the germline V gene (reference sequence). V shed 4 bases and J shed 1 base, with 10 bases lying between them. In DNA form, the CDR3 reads TGTGCCAGCAGTTCCCCTCTCCGTAACTATGGCTACACCTTC. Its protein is CASSSPLRNYGYTF.

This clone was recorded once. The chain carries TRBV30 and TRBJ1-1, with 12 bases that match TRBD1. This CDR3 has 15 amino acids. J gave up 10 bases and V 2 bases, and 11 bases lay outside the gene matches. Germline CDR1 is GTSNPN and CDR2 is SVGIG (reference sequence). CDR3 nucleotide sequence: TGTGCCTGGAGTTCGATGGGACAGGGGGCCCTGGGAGCTTTCTTT. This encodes CAWSSMGQGALGAFF. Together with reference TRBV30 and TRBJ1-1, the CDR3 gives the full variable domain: SQTIHQWPATLVQPVGSPLSLECTVEGTSNPNLYWYRQAAGRGLQLLFYSVGIGQISSEVPQNLSASRPQDRQFILSSKKLLLSDSGFYLCAWSSMGQGALGAFFGQGTRLTVV.

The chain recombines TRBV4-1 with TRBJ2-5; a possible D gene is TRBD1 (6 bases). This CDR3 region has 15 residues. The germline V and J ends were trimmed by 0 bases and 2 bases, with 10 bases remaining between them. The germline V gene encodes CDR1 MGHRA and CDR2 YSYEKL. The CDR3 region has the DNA TGCGCCAGCAGCCAAGACGGTGGACAGCAAGAGACCCAGTACTTC. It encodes CASSQDGGQQETQYF.

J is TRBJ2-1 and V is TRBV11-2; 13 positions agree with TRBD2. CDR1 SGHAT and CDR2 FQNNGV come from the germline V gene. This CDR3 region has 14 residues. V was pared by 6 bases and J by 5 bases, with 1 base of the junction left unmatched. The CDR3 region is CASRLAGGNNEQFF. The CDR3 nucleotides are TGTGCCAGCAGACTAGCGGGAGGGAACAATGAGCAGTTCTTC.

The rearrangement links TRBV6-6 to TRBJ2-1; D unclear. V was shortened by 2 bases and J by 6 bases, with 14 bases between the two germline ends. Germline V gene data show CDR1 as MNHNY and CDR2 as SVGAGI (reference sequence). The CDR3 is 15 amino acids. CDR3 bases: TGTGCCAGCAGTTACGGGCTATCACTCAGCAATGAGCAGTTCTTC. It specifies CASSYGLSLSNEQFF.

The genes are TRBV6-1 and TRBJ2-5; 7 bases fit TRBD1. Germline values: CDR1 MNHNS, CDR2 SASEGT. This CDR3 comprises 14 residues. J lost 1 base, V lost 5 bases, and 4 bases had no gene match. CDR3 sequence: CASSLTGAQETQYF. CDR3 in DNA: TGTGCCAGCAGTTTAACAGGGGCCCAAGAGACCCAGTACTTC.

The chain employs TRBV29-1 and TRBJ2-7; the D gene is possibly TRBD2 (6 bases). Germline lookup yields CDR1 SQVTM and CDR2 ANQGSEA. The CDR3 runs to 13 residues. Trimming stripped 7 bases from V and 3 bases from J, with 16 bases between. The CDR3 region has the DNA TGCAGCGCTTGCCGGGAGCCCTGCTACGAGCAGTACTTC. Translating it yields CSACREPCYEQYF.

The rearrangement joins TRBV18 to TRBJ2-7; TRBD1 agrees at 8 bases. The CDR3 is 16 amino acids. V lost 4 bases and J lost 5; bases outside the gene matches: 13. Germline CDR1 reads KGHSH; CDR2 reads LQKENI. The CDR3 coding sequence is TGTGCCAGCTCACAGCAGCCGCGACAGGGGAGAGACGAGCAGTACTTC. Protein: CASSQQPRQGRDEQYF.

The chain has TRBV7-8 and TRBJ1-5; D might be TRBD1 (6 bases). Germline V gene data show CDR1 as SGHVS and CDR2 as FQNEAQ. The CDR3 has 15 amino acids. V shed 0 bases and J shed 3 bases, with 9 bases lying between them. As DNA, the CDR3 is TGTGCCAGCAGCTTAGCAGGGGGTTTCAATCAGCCCCAGCATTTT. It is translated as CASSLAGGFNQPQHF.

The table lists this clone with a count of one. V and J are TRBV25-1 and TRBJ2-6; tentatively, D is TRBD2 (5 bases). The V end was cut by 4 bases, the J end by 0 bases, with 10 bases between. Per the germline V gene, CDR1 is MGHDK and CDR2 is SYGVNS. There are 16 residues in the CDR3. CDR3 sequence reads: CASSVPGLSGANVLTF. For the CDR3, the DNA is TGTGCCAGCAGTGTCCCCGGACTCTCTGGGGCCAACGTCCTGACTTTC.

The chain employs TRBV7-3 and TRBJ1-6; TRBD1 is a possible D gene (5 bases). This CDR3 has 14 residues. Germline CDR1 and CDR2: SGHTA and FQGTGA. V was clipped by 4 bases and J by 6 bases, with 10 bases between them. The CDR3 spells CASSSGLPNSPLHF. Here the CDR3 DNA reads TGTGCCAGCAGCTCGGGACTACCTAATTCACCCCTCCACTTT.

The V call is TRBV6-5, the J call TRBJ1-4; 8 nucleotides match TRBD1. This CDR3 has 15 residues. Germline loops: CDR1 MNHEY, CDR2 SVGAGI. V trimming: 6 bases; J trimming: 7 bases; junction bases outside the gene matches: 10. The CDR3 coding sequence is TGTGCCAGCAGGGCTCGACAGGGGTTTCCTGAAAAACTGTTTTTT. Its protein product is CASRARQGFPEKLFF.

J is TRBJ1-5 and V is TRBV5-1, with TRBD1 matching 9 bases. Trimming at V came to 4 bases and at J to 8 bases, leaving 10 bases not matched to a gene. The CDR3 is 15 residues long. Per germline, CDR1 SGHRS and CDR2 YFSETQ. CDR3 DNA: TGCGCCAGCAGCCCCGGGGACAGGGAGAGTGAGCCCCAGCATTTT. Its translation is CASSPGDRESEPQHF.

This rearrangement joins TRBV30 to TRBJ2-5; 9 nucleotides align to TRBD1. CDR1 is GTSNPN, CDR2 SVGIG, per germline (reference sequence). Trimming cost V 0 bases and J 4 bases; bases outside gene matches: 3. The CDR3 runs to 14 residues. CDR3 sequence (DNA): TGTGCCTGGAGTGTAGGGACAGGGCCAGAGACCCAGTACTTC. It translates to CAWSVGTGPETQYF.

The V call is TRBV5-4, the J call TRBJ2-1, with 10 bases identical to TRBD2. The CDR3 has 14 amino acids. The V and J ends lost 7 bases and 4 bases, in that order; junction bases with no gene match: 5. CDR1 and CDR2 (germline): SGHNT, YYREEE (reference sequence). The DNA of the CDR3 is TGTGCCAGCGTCTCTAGCGGGAGATACAATGAGCAGTTCTTC. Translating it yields CASVSSGRYNEQFF.